Listed below are T cell receptor beta chains from one sample, sequenced in a study of beta chain features in type 1 diabetes. TCRdb's table, derived via immunoSEQ multiplex PCR, lists solely in-frame clones and lacks some. Of some 250,000 clones in the sample, less than 35% were seen once. The sample comprised central memory CD4+ T cells from blood. All receptors come from a young man in good health. Both conserved end residues are part of each CDR3. The order of the fields is V gene, J gene, D gene, CDR3 protein. A D gene is named only where the DNA matches it firmly.

TRBV29-1	TRBJ1-1	TRBD1	CSVHSTGGGNTEAFF
TRBV5-1	TRBJ2-1	TRBD2	CASSLSFITSDLGNEQFF
TRBV5-1	TRBJ2-2	.	CASSFEDIGELFF
TRBV10-3	TRBJ2-5	.	CAISERESETQYF
TRBV7-9	TRBJ1-6	.	CASSLAGDNSPLHF
TRBV29-1	TRBJ2-5	TRBD2	CSVPPREGAGETQYF
TRBV5-1	TRBJ1-2	.	CASSLDRVRNGYTF
TRBV29-1	TRBJ1-1	.	CSVATPEAFF
TRBV7-2	TRBJ2-5	.	CASSPERSETQYF
TRBV9	TRBJ2-5	TRBD2	CASSATSGSWETQYF
TRBV29-1	TRBJ1-2	.	CSVQSSQSGGYTF
TRBV11-3	TRBJ2-3	.	CASSRKGMDTQYF
TRBV2	TRBJ2-5	.	CASDPRETQYF
TRBV7-9	TRBJ2-3	.	CASSASASTDTQYF
TRBV6-5	.	TRBD2	CASRASGRAREQYF
TRBV30	.	.	CAWTRGAGTYEQYF
TRBV30	TRBJ2-5	.	CAWSGQGETQYF
TRBV15	TRBJ2-7	.	CATHTPGGRDEQYF
TRBV11-2	TRBJ2-3	TRBD2	CASSLASGGYTDTQYF
TRBV30	TRBJ2-4	TRBD2	CACSVTGGIAKNIQYF
TRBV5-1	TRBJ2-3	.	CASPLHDTGVGTDTQYF
TRBV9	TRBJ2-1	TRBD2	CASSRSGRWNEQFF
TRBV30	TRBJ2-7	.	CAWAADSYEQYF
TRBV28	TRBJ1-5	.	CASRLGYSNQPQHF
TRBV5-1	TRBJ2-3	TRBD1	CASSGQGVGDTQYF
TRBV30	.	.	CAWSVGAASYEQYF
TRBV28	TRBJ2-3	TRBD2	CASSLASGPQITQYF
TRBV9	TRBJ2-4	.	CASSVGTGKNIQYF
TRBV29-1	TRBJ2-7	.	CSVEDRSYEQYF
TRBV10-1	TRBJ1-1	TRBD1	CASSFGTARNTEAFF
TRBV7-9	TRBJ2-7	.	CASSSLVRDSYEQYF